The rows below give T cell receptor beta chains drawn from one sample of a study of OX40 agonist ivuxolimab in advanced cancers. The method was immunoSEQ multiplex PCR; TCRdb's version includes in-frame clones alone and lacks a portion of them. The sample shows roughly 63,000 clones, 85% to 90% of them seen only once. This sample comprised CD4+ or CD8+ T cells sorted from blood, obtained in a trial of the OX40 agonist ivuxolimab. The receptors here all came from an adult with an advanced solid tumor such as melanoma, head and neck, liver or kidney cancer. Both conserved end residues are part of each CDR3.

CDR3	V
CASSFLAGVREQFF	TRBV5-1
CAWTSVVGWTDTQYF	TRBV30
CASTSGGGRAEKLFF	TRBV27
CASSLTGNEQFF	TRBV27
CASSLAETPDTQYF	TRBV5-8
CASSPPPQANTGELFF	TRBV7-9
CASSLSGLPYEQYF	TRBV27
CASSHPTGVGETQYF	TRBV4-1
CASSLWEMNTEAFF	TRBV5-8
CASSFRAGGFEQYF	TRBV4-1
CASSFLGEVDEQFF	TRBV6-5
CASKGGGASYNEQFF	TRBV7-9
CASSESPYRVVGSNQPQHF	TRBV6-1
CASSLLGGGYEQYF	TRBV28
CAWSEALSTDTQYF	TRBV30
CASRILAGRYNEQFF	TRBV5-4
CASSNRDISSYTF	TRBV7-3
CASSRVGASGGANEQFF	TRBV5-4
CASSLNRWGTYEQYF	TRBV5-4